This is a list of T cell receptor beta chains from one sample in a study of shared T cell receptors in the human thymus. Profiling relied on immunoSEQ multiplex PCR, and the TCRdb table lists in-frame clones only, not all of them. Of about 660,000 clones listed, around 87% are singletons. The same data also contributed to another study, on human thymus T cells.

The sample comprised thymocytes. The origin of the receptors is a boy in the first two years of life with a congenital heart defect. Each CDR3 is given with its conserved first and last residue. The D gene is left open where the match is weak. Clone size is not always given. Where it is, it says once, few, many or a class for expanded clones.

clone_size j_call d_call v_call cdr3_nt cdr3_aa
- TRBJ1-2 - TRBV27 TGTGCCAGCAGTTATAGCCCCTGGGACTATGGCTACACCTTC CASSYSPWDYGYTF
- TRBJ2-3 TRBD2 TRBV4-3 TGCGCCAGCAGCCAAGTCCGACTAGCGGTCACAGATACGCAGTATTTT CASSQVRLAVTDTQYF
- TRBJ2-5 TRBD2 TRBV7-2 TGTGCCAGCAGCACCAGCGGGAGTCGATTACGAGAGACCCAGTACTTC CASSTSGSRLRETQYF
once TRBJ2-2 - TRBV6-5 TGTGCCAGCAGTTCCCCGGGCCCAATAGGGGGCGGGGAGCTGTTTTTT CASSSPGPIGGGELFF
- TRBJ2-3 TRBD2 TRBV7-3 TGTGCCAGCAGCTTAGGGGTTGCGGGGGGGCCGGACACAGATACGCAGTATTTT CASSLGVAGGPDTDTQYF
- TRBJ2-3 TRBD2 TRBV5-6 TGTGCCAGCAGCTTCTGGACTAGCGGGAGTGAAGATACGCAGTATTTT CASSFWTSGSEDTQYF
- TRBJ1-6 TRBD1 TRBV5-4 TGTGCCAGCAGCTTGGTCAGTGGGACAGGACCTAATTCACCCCTCCACTTT CASSLVSGTGPNSPLHF
- TRBJ2-3 - TRBV27 TGTGCCAGCAGTTTGAGCGGAGCGCGCACAGATACGCAGTATTTT CASSLSGARTDTQYF
- TRBJ1-2 - TRBV5-1 TGCGCCAGCAGCCCGAGACACGAGCTCTATGGCTACACCTTC CASSPRHELYGYTF
- TRBJ2-7 TRBD1 TRBV19 TGTGCCAGTAGTAGGACAGGGGCCTACGAGCAGTACTTC CASSRTGAYEQYF
- TRBJ2-7 TRBD1 TRBV4-2 TGTGCCAGCAGCTTCCGGGACAGGGGTTCCTACGAGCAGTACTTC CASSFRDRGSYEQYF
once TRBJ2-4 TRBD2 TRBV9 TGTGCCAGCAGCCCCCAGGCGGGAGGTCCCAAAAACATTCAGTACTTC CASSPQAGGPKNIQYF
- TRBJ1-4 TRBD1 TRBV6-5 TGTGCCAGCAGTTACTCCAGACAGGGGGAAGATGAAAAACTGTTTTTT CASSYSRQGEDEKLFF
- TRBJ2-1 - TRBV7-9 TGTGCCAGCAGCTTAGCGAGCCCCGTGGTTGGTGAGCAGTTCTTC CASSLASPVVGEQFF
- TRBJ2-3 - TRBV30 TGTGCCTGGGGAACTAGTCGTAGCACAGATACGCAGTATTTT CAWGTSRSTDTQYF
- TRBJ2-7 - TRBV28 TGTGCCAGCAGCTACTTATCTGACGAGCAGTACTTC CASSYLSDEQYF
- TRBJ1-2 - TRBV5-5 TGTGCCAGCAGCTACGACAGTCTATATGGCTACACCTTC CASSYDSLYGYTF
- TRBJ2-1 TRBD2 TRBV5-4 TGTGCCAGCACACGACTAGCGGGGCACAATGAGCAGTTCTTC CASTRLAGHNEQFF
- TRBJ2-7 - TRBV9 TGTGCCAGCAGCCAAGGCCCCCGGGGTCCCCTCTACGAGCAGTACTTC CASSQGPRGPLYEQYF
- TRBJ2-5 TRBD2 TRBV27 TGTGCCAGCAGTTCGAGATTAGCGGGAATCGAAGAGACCCAGTACTTC CASSSRLAGIEETQYF
- TRBJ1-3 - TRBV28 TGTGCCAGCAGCCCCTTGTTGGGGCCCGGAAACACCATATATTTT CASSPLLGPGNTIYF
once TRBJ2-1 TRBD2 TRBV15 TGTGCCACCAGCAGGGAGCGCGGACTAGTTAATGAGCAGTTCTTC CATSRERGLVNEQFF
- TRBJ2-7 TRBD1 TRBV18 TGTGCCAGCTCACCTAAGACAGGGGGCGAAGGGCTTGAGCAGTACTTC CASSPKTGGEGLEQYF
- TRBJ2-1 TRBD2 TRBV27 TGTGCCAGCAGTTATTCGAGCGGGAGGGCTAATGAGCAGTTCTTC CASSYSSGRANEQFF
- TRBJ1-5 - TRBV28 TGTGCCAGCAGTTTTACAAGACAGCGTGATCAGCCCCAGCATTTT CASSFTRQRDQPQHF
- TRBJ1-2 TRBD1 TRBV27 TGTGCCAGCAGCCGCCTATTTCCGGGACAGGGAAACTATGGCTACACCTTC CASSRLFPGQGNYGYTF
- TRBJ1-5 TRBD1 TRBV18 TGTGCCAGCTCACCAAGCGGACAGGGGATGAGCAATCAGCCCCAGCATTTT CASSPSGQGMSNQPQHF
- TRBJ1-1 TRBD1 TRBV12-5 TGTGCTAGTGGTTGTACAGGGGGCATGAACACTGAAGCTTTCTTT CASGCTGGMNTEAFF
- TRBJ1-5 TRBD1 TRBV6-6 TGTGCCAGCAGTTACAGGGACAGGAGCAATCAGCCCCAGCATTTT CASSYRDRSNQPQHF
- TRBJ2-7 - TRBV5-1 TGCGCCAGCAGCTTCAGGGTACTGGACGAGCAGTACTTC CASSFRVLDEQYF
- TRBJ2-1 TRBD2 TRBV5-6 TGTGCCAGCAGCTTAATCGCTAGCGGGGCCCCATGGGATCAGTTCTTC CASSLIASGAPWDQFF
- TRBJ1-5 - TRBV12-5 TGTGCTAGTGGTTCGACAGATCATAGCAATCAGCCCCAGCATTTT CASGSTDHSNQPQHF
- TRBJ1-1 - TRBV7-9 TGTGCCAGCAGCTTACCGTTCTTGGGAGGGAGTACTGAAGCTTTCTTT CASSLPFLGGSTEAFF
once TRBJ1-4 - TRBV28 TGTGCCAGCAGTTTACCTCCCCGCGGGCATAATGAAAAACTGTTTTTT CASSLPPRGHNEKLFF
- TRBJ2-1 TRBD2 TRBV27 TGTGCCAGCAGTCAATCCCTGGCGGGAGGCCTCAATGAGCAGTTCTTC CASSQSLAGGLNEQFF
- TRBJ2-5 - TRBV4-1 TGCGCCAGCAGCCATTTCGGGGAGACCCAGTACTTC CASSHFGETQYF
- TRBJ2-7 TRBD2 TRBV4-2 TGTGCCAGCAGCCAAGATCTCCTAGCGGGGGGTCTTATAGTAGAGCAGTACTTC CASSQDLLAGGLIVEQYF
- TRBJ2-7 TRBD1 TRBV27 TGTGCCAGCAGCCCCAGGGGGTCCTACGAGCAGTACTTC CASSPRGSYEQYF
- TRBJ1-3 - TRBV2 TGTGCCAGCAGAAGACAATCAGAGAGCTCTGGAAACACCATATATTTT CASRRQSESSGNTIYF
- TRBJ2-2 TRBD1 TRBV7-3 TGTGCCAGCAGCTTAATAGGGGGACAGCGCGGGGAGCTGTTTTTT CASSLIGGQRGELFF
- TRBJ2-1 TRBD2 TRBV5-1 TGCGCCAGCATCCATACTAGCGGGAGAGGCGATGAGCAGTTCTTC CASIHTSGRGDEQFF
- TRBJ2-7 - TRBV27 TGTGCCAGCAGTATAAGGACTGGCACCTACGAGCAGTACTTC CASSIRTGTYEQYF
- TRBJ1-2 - TRBV7-2 TGTGCCAGCAGCCCCTCGGGGGCTAACTATGGCTACACCTTC CASSPSGANYGYTF
few TRBJ1-1 TRBD1 TRBV4-3 TGCGCCAGCAGCCAAGATGGTTGGGACAGGGAAGCTTTCTTT CASSQDGWDREAFF
- TRBJ2-5 TRBD1 TRBV14 TGTGCCAGCAGCCAAGAGACAGGGGGCACGGAGACCCAGTACTTC CASSQETGGTETQYF
- TRBJ1-2 - TRBV4-3 TGCGCCAGCAGCCAAGATAACTGGGCAGAGTATGGCTACACCTTC CASSQDNWAEYGYTF
- TRBJ2-2 TRBD1 TRBV29-1 TGCAGCGTTGGAGTGACAGGGGGGGACGGGGAGCTGTTTTTT CSVGVTGGDGELFF
- TRBJ2-3 - TRBV6-5 TGTGCCAGCAGATTTAGGACAGTCACAGATACGCAGTATTTT CASRFRTVTDTQYF
- TRBJ2-3 - TRBV27 TGTGCCAGCAGCGAACACTATCCCTTCACAGATACGCAGTATTTT CASSEHYPFTDTQYF
- TRBJ1-2 - TRBV7-2 TGTGCCAGCAGCTTACTGTGGGGAGAAGGCTACACCTTC CASSLLWGEGYTF
once TRBJ1-4 - TRBV28 TGTGCCAGCAGTGGGCCCGGGGGGACCCAGCTCAACCCTAATGAAAAACTGTTTTTT CASSGPGGTQLNPNEKLFF
- TRBJ1-2 - TRBV14 TGTGCCAGCAGCCAAGAAAGGGGGTGCGGCTACACCTTC CASSQERGCGYTF
- TRBJ2-5 TRBD1 TRBV5-1 TGCGCCAGCAGCCCCTACCAACTTGGACAGGGGTCACAAGAGACCCAGTACTTC CASSPYQLGQGSQETQYF
- TRBJ2-7 TRBD1 TRBV14 TGTGCCAGCAGCCAAGACGGACAGGTGACCTACGAGCAGTACTTC CASSQDGQVTYEQYF